What follows are 15 T cell receptor beta chains derived from one specimen sequenced in a study of T cell repertoires in cytomegalovirus infection. TCRdb called the reads again in MiXCR, with one record for every CDR3 protein. The sample lists about 700,000 distinct CDR3 sequences, around 32% occurring once. These receptors are not linked to any known antigen. The material was cultured PBMCs, obtained from culture after CMV antigen stimulation. These receptors all stem from a human donor in good health (CMV status not recorded). Some clones in this sample may be carry-over from other donors' samples.

This clonotype appeared many times. This chain uses TRBV7-2 with TRBJ1-2; TRBD1 might be the D (6 bases). Trimming left V 5 bases short and J 7 bases short, with 23 bases between. Looked up from germline, CDR1 is SGHTA and CDR2 is FQGNSA. The CDR3 contains 16 residues. The CDR3 protein is CASSIKGGGGNSGYTF. The CDR3 nucleotides read TGTGCCAGCAGCATTAAGGGGGGGGGCGGGAACAGTGGCTACACCTTC.

This clonotype was seen repeatedly, ten times or more. This chain links TRBV6-1 with TRBJ2-5, with TRBD2 matching over 8 bases. V gave up 5 bases and J gave up 5 bases; unmatched junction bases: 10. The CDR3 covers 15 residues. The germline V gene has CDR1 MNHNS and CDR2 SASEGT. The CDR3 reads CASSSISGAYETQYF. CDR3 sequence (DNA): TGTGCCAGCAGTTCAATTAGCGGGGCATACGAGACCCAGTACTTC.

This clonotype has ten or more counts. The rearrangement uses TRBV4-3 and TRBJ2-2; D unclear. Germline CDR1 LGHNA, CDR2 YSLEER. V lost 3 bases, J lost 6 bases, and 11 bases lay in between. This CDR3 comprises 14 residues. The chain's CDR3 is CASSHLSVAGELFF. CDR3 bases: TGCGCCAGCAGCCACCTGTCGGTCGCCGGGGAGCTGTTTTTT.

The CDR3 loop reads CASLPRGTGVYEQYF. Here the CDR3 DNA reads TGTGCCAGCCTACCTCGGGGGACAGGGGTCTACGAGCAGTACTTC. The chain has TRBV28 and TRBJ2-7; TRBD1 matches at 10 bases. The CDR3 is 15 amino acids. Germline assignment: CDR1 MDHEN and CDR2 SYDVKM. J lost 3 bases, V lost 8 bases, and 10 bases had no gene match.

This clonotype occurred a few times. This sequence joins TRBV20-1 and TRBJ2-2; D gene unclear. The V end lost 6 bases, the J end lost 1 base, and 18 bases lay between the germline ends. The CDR3 is made up of 16 amino acids. Germline V gene data show CDR1 as DFQATT and CDR2 as SNEGSKA (reference sequence). CDR3 residues: CSATPRPMLNTGELFF. CDR3 DNA sequence: TGCAGTGCCACCCCGCGACCTATGTTGAACACCGGGGAGCTGTTTTTT.

The chain joins TRBV6-1 to TRBJ2-3; 7 bases map to TRBD1. Germline V CDR1 and CDR2: MNHNS, SASEGT. The CDR3 runs 17 residues. V shed 5 bases and J 2 bases; nucleotides not matched to a gene: 13. The CDR3 loop is CASSQQGPPRYTDTQYF. The CDR3 DNA reads as TGTGCCAGCAGTCAACAGGGGCCCCCTAGATACACAGATACGCAGTATTTT.

This clonotype was seen at least ten times. Germline is not matched at one junction end, which may reflect a read error. This sequence joins TRBV11-2 and TRBJ1-1; tentative D call: TRBD1 (5 bases). CDR1 SGHAT and CDR2 FQNNGV come from the germline V gene. The CDR3 has 14 amino acids. CDR3 coding DNA: TGTGCCAGCAGCTTCGCAGGGTGGAACTCTGAAGCTTTCTTT. Its protein is CASSFAGWNSEAFF.

The chain combines TRBV5-4 with TRBJ2-3; D gene ambiguous. Germline values: CDR1 SGHNT, CDR2 YYREEE (reference sequence). Deletions cut 6 bases from V and 4 bases from J, with 6 bases between. This CDR3 comprises 11 residues. The CDR3 coding sequence is TGTGCCAGCATTCGAGCAGATACGCAGTATTTT. This codes for CASIRADTQYF.

This clonotype has only a few counts. CDR3 in DNA: TGTGCTAGTGGTTTGGTCGGATTTAATGAAAAACTGTTTTTT. Amino acid sequence: CASGLVGFNEKLFF. This chain connects TRBV12-5 to TRBJ1-4; D unclear. Germline-derived CDR1 and CDR2 are LGHNT and FRNRAP. The CDR3 has 14 amino acids. The V and J ends lost 0 bases and 4 bases respectively, with 6 bases between them.

This clonotype was picked up many times. The V and J genes are TRBV7-2 and TRBJ2-3, with D uncertain. Germline CDR1 is SGHTA and CDR2 is FQGNSA. This CDR3 has 18 residues. The V and J ends lost 5 bases and 0 bases respectively, with 21 bases between them. The CDR3 loop reads CASSPLPGWRTSTDTQYF. CDR3 DNA sequence: TGTGCCAGCAGCCCTCTTCCCGGCTGGCGTACTAGCACAGATACGCAGTATTTT.

A word on this clonotype: A single base separates this from a much larger clone, so it may be a read error. This chain uses TRBV7-2 with TRBJ2-7; 9 bases match TRBD2. This CDR3 spans 13 amino acids. Looked up from germline, CDR1 is SGHTA and CDR2 is FQGNSA. CDR3 protein: CARSPSGIYEQYF. CDR3 DNA: TGTGCCCGCAGCCCTAGCGGGATATACGAGCAGTACTTC.

The chain has TRBV6-2 or TRBV6-3 and TRBJ2-4; D not certain. There are 14 residues in the CDR3. V was trimmed by 1 base and J by 11 bases, leaving 15 bases between them. The germline gives CDR1 MNHEY, CDR2 SVGEGT. Written as DNA, the CDR3 is TGTGCCAGCAGTTACTTTCCAGGCCGCACCCTTCAGTACTTC. It is translated as CASSYFPGRTLQYF.

The chain recombines TRBV11-2 with TRBJ2-2; 7 nucleotides line up with TRBD2. V trimming: 0 bases; J trimming: 2 bases; junction bases outside the gene matches: 6. CDR1 SGHAT and CDR2 FQNNGV come from the germline V gene. The CDR3 totals 17 residues. The CDR3 sequence: CASSLDPQRGNTGELFF. The CDR3 bases are TGTGCCAGCAGCTTAGATCCCCAGCGGGGCAACACCGGGGAGCTGTTTTTT.

This clonotype was counted between two and nine times. This chain uses TRBV12-3 or TRBV12-4 with TRBJ2-5; D may be TRBD1 (5 bases). The germline V and J ends were trimmed by 9 bases and 1 base, with 12 bases remaining between them. The CDR3 spans 13 residues. CDR3 amino acids: CASSRQLQETQYF. The DNA for the CDR3 is TGTGCCAGTTCCCGACAGCTCCAAGAGACCCAGTACTTC.

This chain joins TRBV28 and TRBJ2-7; D is uncertain. The V end was cut by 3 bases, the J end by 3 bases, with 6 bases between. This CDR3 has 12 amino acids. CDR1 and CDR2 (germline): MDHEN, SYDVKM. CDR3 loop: CASSLRYYEQYF. The CDR3 DNA sequence: TGTGCCAGCAGTTTGAGATACTACGAGCAGTACTTC.